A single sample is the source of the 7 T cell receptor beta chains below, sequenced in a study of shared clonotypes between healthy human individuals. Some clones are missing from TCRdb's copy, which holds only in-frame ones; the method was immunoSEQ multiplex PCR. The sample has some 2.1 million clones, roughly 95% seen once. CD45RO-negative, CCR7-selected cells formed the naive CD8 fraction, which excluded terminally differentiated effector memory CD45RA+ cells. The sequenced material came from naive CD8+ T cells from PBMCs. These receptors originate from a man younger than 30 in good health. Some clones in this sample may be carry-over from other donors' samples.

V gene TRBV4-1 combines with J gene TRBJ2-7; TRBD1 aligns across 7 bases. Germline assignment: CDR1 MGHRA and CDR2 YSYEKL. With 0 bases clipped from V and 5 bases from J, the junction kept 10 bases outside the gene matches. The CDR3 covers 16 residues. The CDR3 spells CASSQESGRGQNEQYF. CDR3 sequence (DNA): TGCGCCAGCAGCCAAGAGAGCGGAAGGGGGCAGAACGAGCAGTACTTC.

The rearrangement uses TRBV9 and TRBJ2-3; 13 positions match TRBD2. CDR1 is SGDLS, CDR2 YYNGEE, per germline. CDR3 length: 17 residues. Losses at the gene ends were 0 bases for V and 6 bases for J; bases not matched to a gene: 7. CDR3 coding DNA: TGTGCCAGCAGCGTAGTTCCGGGACTAGCGGGACGGGATACGCAGTATTTT. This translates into CASSVVPGLAGRDTQYF. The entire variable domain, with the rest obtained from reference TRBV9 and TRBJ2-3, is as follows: DSGVTQTPKHLITATGQRVTLRCSPRSGDLSVYWYQQSLDQGLQFLIQYYNGEERAKGNILERFSAQQFPDLHSELNLSSLELGDSALYFCASSVVPGLAGRDTQYFGPGTRLTVL.

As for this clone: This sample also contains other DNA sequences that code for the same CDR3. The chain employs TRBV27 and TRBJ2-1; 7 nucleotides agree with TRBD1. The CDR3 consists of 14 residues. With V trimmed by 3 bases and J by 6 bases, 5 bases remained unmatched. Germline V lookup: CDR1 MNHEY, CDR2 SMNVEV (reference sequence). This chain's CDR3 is CASSFLRTGNEQFF. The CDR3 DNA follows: TGTGCCAGCAGTTTCCTTAGGACAGGCAATGAGCAGTTCTTC.

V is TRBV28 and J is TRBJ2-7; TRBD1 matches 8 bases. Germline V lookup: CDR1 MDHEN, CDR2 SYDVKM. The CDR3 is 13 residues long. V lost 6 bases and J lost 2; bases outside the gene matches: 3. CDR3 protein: CASRETGAYEQYF. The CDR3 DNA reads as TGTGCCAGCAGAGAGACAGGGGCCTACGAGCAGTACTTC.

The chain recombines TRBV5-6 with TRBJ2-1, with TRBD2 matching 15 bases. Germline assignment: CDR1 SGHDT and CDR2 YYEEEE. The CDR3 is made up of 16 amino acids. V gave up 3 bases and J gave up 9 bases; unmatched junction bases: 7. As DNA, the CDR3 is TGTGCCAGCAGCTCCCGGACTAGCGGGAGGGCGGCTGAGCAGTTCTTC. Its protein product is CASSSRTSGRAAEQFF.

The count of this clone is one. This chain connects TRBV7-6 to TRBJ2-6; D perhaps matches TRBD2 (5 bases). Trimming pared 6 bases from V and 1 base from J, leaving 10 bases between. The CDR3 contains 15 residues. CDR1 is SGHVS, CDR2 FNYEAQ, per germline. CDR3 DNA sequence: TGTGCCAGCAGGCCGGACTGGTCTGGGGCCAACGTCCTGACTTTC. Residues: CASRPDWSGANVLTF.

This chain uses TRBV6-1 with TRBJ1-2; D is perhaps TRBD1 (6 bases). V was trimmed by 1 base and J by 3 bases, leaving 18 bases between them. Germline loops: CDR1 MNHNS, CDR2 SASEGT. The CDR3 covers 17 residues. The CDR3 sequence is CASSEELPGAQYYGYTF. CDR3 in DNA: TGTGCCAGCAGTGAAGAGCTACCGGGGGCGCAGTACTATGGCTACACCTTC.